This record concerns one T cell receptor (beta chain) sequence. Its specificity is unknown. Sequencing used immunoSEQ multiplex PCR; TCRdb keeps in-frame clones, though not all of them. This table holds more than 7,500 clones, 60% to 70% found once. The source of the sample is a study of immune cell composition in non-small cell lung cancer. Regarding the study as a whole: Squamous lung tumours showed higher top 10 clone scores and clonality than adenocarcinomas. Tumour TCR-beta clonality was not significantly tied to smoking pack-years. It was not proven that tumour-reactive clones equal dominant tumour-associated clones.

V gave up 6 bases and J gave up 3 bases, with 12 bases separating them. The CDR3 is made up of 14 amino acids. Germline V gene sequence: CDR1 MDHEN, CDR2 SYDVKM. Sample: lung tumor tissue. V usage is TRBV28 and J usage is TRBJ1-5; the D gene is possibly TRBD1 (6 bases). This sequence originates from a human donor with non-small cell lung cancer. This CDR3 reads CASRQQGNNQPQHF. For the CDR3, the DNA is TGTGCCAGCAGACAACAGGGAAACAATCAGCCCCAGCATTTT.